Sequencing of this T cell receptor beta chain was carried out in a study of cytomegalovirus exposure and HLA in healthy donors (dated by TCRdb to 2015 to 2018). In the study overall: An earlier analysis of approximately 600 of the donors reported approximately 270 Gb of sequence data and more than 90 million unique TCR beta sequences from about 200 million T cells. An early release that covered 640 HLA-typed donors contained approximately 290 gigabases of sequencing data and 85 million to 100 million unique TCR sequences. Among the roughly 400 genotyped donors, under 90% belonged to the genetic ancestry cluster associated with self-reported Caucasian donors. The study aimed to test whether signatures of past pathogen exposure could be identified by cataloging public T cell receptors. The T cell repertoires of some 670 subjects were profiled by immunosequencing and related to cytomegalovirus serostatus. A separate validation cohort of more than 100 different subjects was used in addition to the approximately 700-subject first cohort. High-throughput TCR immunosequencing, statistical association of individual TCRs with disease status, and machine learning were combined to predict cytomegalovirus infection status. A later analysis re-analyzed previously published TCR beta repertoires from 666 donors and added high-resolution HLA genotyping to study TCR occurrence patterns. Rather than using new phenotypic data, the later analysis identified candidate immune exposures from TCR beta sequences and from how often those sequences occurred across donors. An earlier analysis of several hundred of the donors applied high-throughput TCR beta sequencing to assess whether each TCR beta V gene segment acted as functional or pseudogenic. Donor age, sex, ethnicity and CMV serostatus were collected together with the repertoire data. Genome-wide SNP genotypes for about three fifths of the roughly 670 donors were used in a later genetic analysis, which treated that subset as a discovery cohort. Every repertoire in the discovery cohort had been generated on one and the same sequencing platform. Both class I and class II loci were covered by HLA typing, at four-digit resolution. Typing coverage varied by locus: roughly 629-640 donors for A, B, C, DRB1 and DQB1; approximately 500 for DQA1; around 610 for DPA1; roughly 450 for DPB1. Roughly 5 DR-DQ haplotypes were handled as single units for association and clustering because linkage in the cohort was strong. Among some 400 genotyped donors of the cohort, an average of approximately 240,000 unique TCR beta nucleotide sequences was sequenced per donor, of which roughly 17% were non-productive. Beyond this particular receptor, the publication reports: Because the 87-base-pair reads could not distinguish some IMGT-functional V segments, including TRBV6-2 and TRBV6-3, those segments were excluded. When HLA alleles, especially DR and DQ, strongly co-occurred, attributing TCR associations to individual alleles was difficult. At a false discovery rate of 0.05, a later analysis linked roughly 17,000 TCR beta sequences to specific HLA alleles. Linkage disequilibrium might explain the correlated functional status among segregating V segments, but an unknown experimental factor could not be excluded. Broadly in line with IMGT annotations, most TCR beta V segments showed up in productive rearrangements about 90% or about 30% of the time in an earlier analysis of around 550 of the donors. Because counts were too low, roughly 16 rarely observed V segments, including chromosome 9 orphons, were excluded from the earlier analysis of roughly 580 of the donors. A later analysis reported that several top co-occurrence clusters appeared linked to parvovirus B19, influenza, CMV and Epstein-Barr virus. While some public TCRs were present in many individuals, most TCR sequences turned up only very rarely across donors. The only immune exposure information available for the cohort was CMV serostatus. Because some donors lacked HLA typing at each locus, the association tests relied only on the typed subset. The study gave a list of about 150 TCR beta chains associated with cytomegalovirus. According to a later genetic analysis, donors in an Asian-associated ancestry cluster had fewer N-insertions in productive TCRs than the approximately 630-donor mean. A later analysis found that HLA-associated TCR beta chains were more clonally expanded and had lower generation probabilities than equally common non-associated chains. It was suggested by the authors that the approach could potentially be generalized to other disease states and immunological phenotypes. The cohort was sequenced for TCR beta chains only, and without alpha or paired-chain data the features that could be detected were limited. The classifier was reported to diagnose cytomegalovirus status with high specificity and sensitivity in both the original and validation cohorts. A further reported finding was that TCR beta sequences accurately predicted the HLA-A and HLA-B alleles for most subjects in the first cohort. A later analysis found that TCR association rates varied across HLA loci, with DRB1 alleles showing the most associated TCRs and HLA-C alleles the fewest. Roughly uniform sequencing depth across donors was assumed in presence/absence analyses, although this assumption may not hold. A group of highly shared sequence variants was considered likely to be a technical artifact of the sequencing pipeline. A few of the identified cytomegalovirus-associated TCR beta chains were confirmed in vitro to be specific for cytomegalovirus antigens. A later analysis found that most CMV-associated TCR beta chains appeared HLA-restricted, with HLA associations seemingly driven largely by CMV exposure. An association between a missense DCLRE1C variant and V-gene and J-gene trimming of TCR beta chains was found in a later genetic analysis and replicated in an independent cohort.

The cohort comprised hundreds of healthy bone marrow donors. At the time of sampling, all cohort members were nominally healthy, though unrecorded immune exposures were likely present. The donor tested CMV seronegative and was one of the 352 seronegative cohort members. A peripheral blood sample was collected from each donor, and TCR beta sequencing was performed on peripheral blood mononuclear cells. The Qiagen DNeasy Blood Extraction Kit was used to extract genomic DNA from the blood cell samples. The V end gives up 3 bases and the J end 7 bases, leaving 12 bases in the junction not matched to a gene. Via the germline V gene, CDR1 is KGHSH and CDR2 LQKENI. The CDR3 spans 17 residues, from the cysteine through the phenylalanine. The entry retains the CDR3 DNA only, 51 bases that are in frame from base 1. Library creation used the immunoSEQ multiplex PCR assay. The multiplex PCR relied on a mix of 60 forward primers for TCR Vbeta segments and 13 reverse primers for TCR Jbeta segments. Amplification of the CDR3 region of rearranged TCR beta genes was performed with a multiplex PCR assay on genomic DNA. The amplified TCR beta libraries were sequenced on the Illumina HiSeq System as 87-base-pair reads. For the original study's pipeline: Across the roughly 640 repertoires, a later analysis counted roughly 84 million unique TCR beta chains, around 10 million of which were shared by at least two donors. Raw reads were error-corrected and collapsed into unique sequences with a nearest-neighbor algorithm that merged closely related sequences to remove PCR and sequencing errors. Alignment of CDR3 sequences to IMGT reference sequences was used to assign V, D and J gene segments. For a sequence to be retained, a match of at least six nucleotides to both a V gene segment and a J gene segment was required. A rearrangement was called productive if the CDR3 had no stop codons and remained in frame with V and J, and every other rearrangement was called non-productive. CDR3 was defined by IMGT convention, running from the second conserved V-encoded cysteine to the conserved J-encoded phenylalanine. Sequences without an unambiguous match to a single V gene segment were excluded from the earlier analysis of 450 to 650 of the donors. In an earlier analysis of about 590 of the donors, a V segment was called functional when productive rearrangements were above 56.7%, and segregating when the standard deviation between donors exceeded 5%. A statistical classification framework was developed to diagnose cytomegalovirus status using the catalog of TCR beta chain sequences. V and J gene assignment, in a later analysis, came from comparing TCR nucleotide sequences with IMGT/GENE-DB human TR gene sequences. In a later analysis, CDR3 sequences and most-parsimonious VDJ recombination scenarios were assigned using the TCRdist pipeline. In a later analysis, each TCR beta chain was defined by its CDR3 amino acid sequence together with its V-gene family, and reads without a unique V-gene family were excluded. To address suspected cross-contamination and a sequencing artifact, a later analysis removed roughly 640 highly shared, low-generation-probability nucleotide sequences. In a later analysis, a clonal expansion index for each public chain was calculated from normalized within-repertoire ranks of inferred template counts. A later analysis computed generation probabilities with a VDJ recombination model fitted to out-of-frame rearrangements, and checked the results against IGoR. Hypergeometric tests were used in a later analysis to score TCR-TCR, TCR-HLA and TCR-CMV co-occurrence, with a repertoire-size bias correction applied to the TCR pairs. False discovery rates were estimated in a later analysis by permuting HLA or CMV assignments 20 times. In a later analysis, co-occurring TCRs were grouped with DBSCAN, and TCRdist sequence similarity was added when clustering was performed within HLA-allele-positive subsets. Repertoires with fewer than 30,000 or more than 120,000 public chains, plus five repertoires with anomalous nucleotide sharing, were excluded from co-occurrence clustering. TCRdb took this table from immuneACCESS and kept in-frame rearrangements with V and J called. Such tables lack part of the clones; where checked against another copy, unresolved V genes explain under half of the gap, and the rest is unexplained. D and trimming come from the DNA, and the V and J calls and clone size come from that table. The sample records 95,000 to 130,000 clones, approximately 9.4% of which are singletons. About 3% of the sample comes from the top ten.

A word on this clone: What this receptor recognizes is not known. No much larger clone exists at a distance of one base, and base qualities are not known.

Sequenced: PBMCs. The TCR comes from a man aged 30-40 years in good health and CMV-seronegative. The V gene is TRBV18 and the J gene is TRBJ2-2; TRBD2 lines up with 9 middle nucleotides. The bases read TGTGCCAGCTCACCCCTTGCAGCGGGAGGTGGTGTCGGGGAGCTGTTTTTT. Its protein is CASSPLAAGGGVGELFF.